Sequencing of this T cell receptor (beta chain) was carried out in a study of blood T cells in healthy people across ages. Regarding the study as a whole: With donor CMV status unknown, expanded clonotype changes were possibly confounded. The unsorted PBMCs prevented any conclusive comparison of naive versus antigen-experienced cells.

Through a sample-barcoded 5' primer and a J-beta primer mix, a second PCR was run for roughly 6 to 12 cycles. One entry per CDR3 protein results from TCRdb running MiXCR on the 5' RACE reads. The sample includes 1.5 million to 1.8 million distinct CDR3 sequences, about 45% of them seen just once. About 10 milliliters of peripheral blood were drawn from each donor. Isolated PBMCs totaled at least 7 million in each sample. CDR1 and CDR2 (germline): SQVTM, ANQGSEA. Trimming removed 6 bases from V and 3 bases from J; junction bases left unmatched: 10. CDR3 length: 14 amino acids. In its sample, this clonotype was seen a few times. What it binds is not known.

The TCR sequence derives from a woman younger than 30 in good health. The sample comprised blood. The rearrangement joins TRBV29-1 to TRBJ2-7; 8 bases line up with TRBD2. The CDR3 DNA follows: TGCAGCGTCGCTAGCGGGTATGACGGCTACGAGCAGTACTTC. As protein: CSVASGYDGYEQYF.